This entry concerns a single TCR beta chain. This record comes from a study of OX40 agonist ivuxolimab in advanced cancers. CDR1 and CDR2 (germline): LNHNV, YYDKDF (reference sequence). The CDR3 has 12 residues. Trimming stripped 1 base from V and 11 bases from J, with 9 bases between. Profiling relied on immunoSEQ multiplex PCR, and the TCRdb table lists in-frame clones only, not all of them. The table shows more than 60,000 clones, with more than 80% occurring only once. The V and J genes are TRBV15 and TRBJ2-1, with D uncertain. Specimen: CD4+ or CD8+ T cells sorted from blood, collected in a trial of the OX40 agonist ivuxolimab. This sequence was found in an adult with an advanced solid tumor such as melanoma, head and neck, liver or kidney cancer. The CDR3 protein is CATSRVGEKQFF. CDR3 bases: TGTGCCACCAGCAGAGTTGGCGAGAAGCAGTTCTTC. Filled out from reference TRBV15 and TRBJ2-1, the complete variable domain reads DAMVIQNPRYQVTQFGKPVTLSCSQTLNHNVMYWYQQKSSQAPKLLFHYYDKDFNNEADTPDNFQSRRPNTSFCFLDIRSPGLGDTAMYLCATSRVGEKQFFGPGTRLTVL.